The 8 T cell receptor beta chains below all came from one sample that was sequenced in a study of blood T cells in healthy people across ages. The second PCR ran about 6 to 11 cycles with a sample-barcoded 5' primer and J-beta primers. MiXCR, run by TCRdb on the 5' RACE reads, gives a single entry per CDR3 protein. The sample consists of 700,000 or so distinct CDR3 sequences, approximately 40% of them appearing once. Sequencing used blood. These TCRs come from a man older than 75 in good health.

The chain has TRBV2 and TRBJ1-5, with no clear D. V dropped 4 bases and J dropped 4 bases, with 8 bases sitting between them. This CDR3 contains 13 residues. From germline, CDR1 is SNHLY and CDR2 FYNNEI. The CDR3 protein is CASSGIGNQPQHF. The CDR3 coding sequence is TGTGCCAGCAGTGGAATAGGGAATCAGCCCCAGCATTTT.

The CDR3 coding sequence is TGCGCCAGCAGTGATGACCGGGGACCTAACTATGGCTACACCTTC. Its protein is CASSDDRGPNYGYTF. V gene TRBV10-1 combines with J gene TRBJ1-2; TRBD1 is a possible D gene (5 bases). Germline V gives CDR1 WNHNN, CDR2 SYGVQD (reference sequence). The CDR3 is 15 amino acids. V was shortened by 3 bases and J by 0 bases, with 11 bases between the two germline ends.

The gene calls are TRBV2 and TRBJ2-2; 10 positions agree with TRBD1. This CDR3 is built from 14 residues. The germline V gene encodes CDR1 SNHLY and CDR2 FYNNEI. V lost 6 bases, J lost 4 bases, and 2 bases stayed unmatched. The CDR3 DNA is TGTGCCAGCAGGGGGGACAGGGGCACCGGGGAGCTGTTTTTT. This encodes CASRGDRGTGELFF.

The chain recombines TRBV20-1 with TRBJ2-6, with 9 bases lining up with TRBD1. In germline, CDR1 is DFQATT, CDR2 SNEGSKA (reference sequence). CDR3 length: 16 residues. V was pared by 0 bases and J by 3 bases, with 3 bases of the junction left unmatched. DNA for the CDR3: TGCAGTGCTAGAGAAACAGGGGGCGGTGGGGCCAACGTCCTGACTTTC. This codes for CSARETGGGGANVLTF.

The chain joins TRBV24-1 to TRBJ2-1, with 9 bases identical to TRBD2. Germline CDR1 and CDR2: KGHDR and SFDVKD. This CDR3 comprises 19 residues. The J segment lost 0 bases and the V segment lost 3 bases, leaving 11 bases of the junction unmatched. The CDR3 loop reads CATSDPLGTSFSSYNEQFF. CDR3 sequence (DNA): TGTGCCACCAGTGATCCTCTCGGGACTAGCTTTAGCTCCTACAATGAGCAGTTCTTC.

The chain has TRBV2 and TRBJ2-5, with 8 positions matching TRBD2. This CDR3 region has 16 residues. The germline gives CDR1 SNHLY, CDR2 FYNNEI. J lost 1 base, V lost 6 bases, and 10 bases had no gene match. The CDR3 is CASRNSWTSSQETQYF. The CDR3 bases are TGTGCCAGCAGGAATAGCTGGACTAGCAGCCAAGAGACCCAGTACTTC.

This chain connects TRBV20-1 to TRBJ2-3; D gene uncertain. V shed 6 bases and J shed 10 bases, with 14 bases lying between them. The CDR3 runs 11 residues. Per germline, CDR1 DFQATT and CDR2 SNEGSKA (reference sequence). The CDR3 region is CSAPVGIAQYF. In DNA, the CDR3 is TGCAGTGCCCCGGTGGGTATCGCGCAGTATTTT.

The chain uses TRBV3-1 and TRBJ2-1; D is perhaps TRBD1 or TRBD2 (5 bases each). The DNA end is more similar to TRBJ2-7, so the J call may be wrong. The germline CDR1 and CDR2 sequences are LGHDT and YNNKEL (reference sequence). The CDR3 contains 14 residues. CDR3: CASSYRDGYNEQYF. CDR3 nucleotides: TGTGCCAGCAGCTACCGGGACGGCTACAATGAGCAGTACTTC.